The T cell receptor beta chain under discussion was sequenced for a study of blood T cell repertoires in COVID-19. The protocol was immunoSEQ multiplex PCR, while the TCRdb copy is restricted to in-frame clones and leaves out a portion. The table shows tens of thousands of clones, with 76% occurring only once. Seattle patients were enrolled while actively infected and followed longitudinally. V shed 0 bases and J 0 bases; nucleotides not matched to a gene: 9. CDR3 length: 17 amino acids. The V gene's germline CDR1 is SGHRS and CDR2 YFSETQ. The sequence came from a man aged 55-75 years with COVID-19, enrolled during active disease. The chain is built from TRBV5-1 and TRBJ2-7; 7 positions agree with TRBD1. The source material was peripheral blood. The CDR3: CASSLGGPGQYSYEQYF. CDR3 nucleotides: TGCGCCAGCAGCTTGGGGGGTCCGGGACAGTACTCCTACGAGCAGTACTTC.